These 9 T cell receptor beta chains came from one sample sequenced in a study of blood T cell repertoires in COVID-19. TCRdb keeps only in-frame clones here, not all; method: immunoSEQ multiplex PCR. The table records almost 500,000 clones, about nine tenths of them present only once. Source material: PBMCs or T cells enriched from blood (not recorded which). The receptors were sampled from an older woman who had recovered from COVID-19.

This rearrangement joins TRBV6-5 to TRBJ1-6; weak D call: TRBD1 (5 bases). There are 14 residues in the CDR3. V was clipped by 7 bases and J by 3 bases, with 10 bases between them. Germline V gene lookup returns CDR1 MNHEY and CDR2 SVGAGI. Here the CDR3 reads CASKGVIYNSPLHF. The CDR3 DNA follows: TGTGCCAGCAAAGGGGTGATCTATAATTCACCCCTCCACTTT.

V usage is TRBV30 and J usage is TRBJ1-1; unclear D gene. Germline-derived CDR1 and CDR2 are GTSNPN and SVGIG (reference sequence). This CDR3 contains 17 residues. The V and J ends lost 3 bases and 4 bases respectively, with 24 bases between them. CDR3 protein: CAWSPRRWGDWSTEAFF. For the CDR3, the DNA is TGTGCCTGGAGCCCCCGTCGGTGGGGAGATTGGAGCACTGAAGCTTTCTTT.

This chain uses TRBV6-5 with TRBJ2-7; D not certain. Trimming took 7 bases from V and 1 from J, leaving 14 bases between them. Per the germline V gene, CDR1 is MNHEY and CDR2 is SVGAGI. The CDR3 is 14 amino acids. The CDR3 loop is CASTRSLVSYEQYF. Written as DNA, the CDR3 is TGTGCCAGCACCAGATCGCTTGTATCCTACGAGCAGTACTTC.

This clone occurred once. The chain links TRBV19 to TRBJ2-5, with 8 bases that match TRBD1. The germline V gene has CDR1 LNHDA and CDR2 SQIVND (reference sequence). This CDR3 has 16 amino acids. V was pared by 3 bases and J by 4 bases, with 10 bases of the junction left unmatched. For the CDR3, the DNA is TGTGCCAGTAGTATCGCGCGCTCAGGGGGCCCAGAGACCCAGTACTTC. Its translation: CASSIARSGGPETQYF. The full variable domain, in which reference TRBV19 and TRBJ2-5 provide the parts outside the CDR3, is DGGITQSPKYLFRKEGQNVTLSCEQNLNHDAMYWYRQDPGQGLRLIYYSQIVNDFQKGDIAEGYSVSREKKESFPLTVTSAQKNPTAFYLCASSIARSGGPETQYFGPGTRLLVL.

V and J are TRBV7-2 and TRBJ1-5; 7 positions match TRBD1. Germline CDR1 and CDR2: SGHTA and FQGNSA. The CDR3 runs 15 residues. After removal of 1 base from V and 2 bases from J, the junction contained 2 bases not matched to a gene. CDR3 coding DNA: TGTGCCAGCAGCTTAGAAGGGGGCGGCAATCAGCCCCAGCATTTT. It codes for CASSLEGGGNQPQHF. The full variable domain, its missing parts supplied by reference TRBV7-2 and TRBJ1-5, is GAGVSQSPSNKVTEKGKDVELRCDPISGHTALYWYRQSLGQGLEFLIYFQGNSAPDKSGLPSDRFSAERTGGSVSTLTIQRTQQEDSAVYLCASSLEGGGNQPQHFGDGTRLSIL.

The CDR3 coding sequence is TGTGCCAGCAGTTTGGGCCCTGGGGCCAACGTCCTGACTTTC. It is translated as CASSLGPGANVLTF. The rearrangement links TRBV2 to TRBJ2-6; D is unresolved. Trimming cost V 5 bases and J 2 bases, with 7 bases left between them. Germline-derived CDR1 and CDR2 are SNHLY and FYNNEI. There are 14 residues in the CDR3.

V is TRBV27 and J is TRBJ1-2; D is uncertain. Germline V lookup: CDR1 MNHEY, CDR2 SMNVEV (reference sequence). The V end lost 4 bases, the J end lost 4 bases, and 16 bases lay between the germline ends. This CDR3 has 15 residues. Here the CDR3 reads CASSYSGNVRYGYTF. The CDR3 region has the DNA TGTGCCAGCAGTTACTCGGGGAACGTTCGCTATGGCTACACCTTC.

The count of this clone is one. CDR3 sequence: CASSASGGFSSYNEQFF. The CDR3 DNA sequence: TGTGCCAGCAGCGCTAGCGGGGGGTTTTCCTCCTACAATGAGCAGTTCTTC. The rearrangement links TRBV9 to TRBJ2-1, with 11 nucleotides matching TRBD2. Germline V lookup: CDR1 SGDLS, CDR2 YYNGEE. J was trimmed by 0 bases and V by 3 bases; bases with no gene match: 5. The CDR3 is 17 residues long.

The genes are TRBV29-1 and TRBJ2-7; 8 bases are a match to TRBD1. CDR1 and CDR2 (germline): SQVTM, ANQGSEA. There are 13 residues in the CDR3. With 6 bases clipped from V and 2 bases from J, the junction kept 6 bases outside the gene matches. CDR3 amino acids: CSVAGTGAYEQYF. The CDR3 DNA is TGCAGCGTCGCCGGGACAGGTGCCTACGAGCAGTACTTC.